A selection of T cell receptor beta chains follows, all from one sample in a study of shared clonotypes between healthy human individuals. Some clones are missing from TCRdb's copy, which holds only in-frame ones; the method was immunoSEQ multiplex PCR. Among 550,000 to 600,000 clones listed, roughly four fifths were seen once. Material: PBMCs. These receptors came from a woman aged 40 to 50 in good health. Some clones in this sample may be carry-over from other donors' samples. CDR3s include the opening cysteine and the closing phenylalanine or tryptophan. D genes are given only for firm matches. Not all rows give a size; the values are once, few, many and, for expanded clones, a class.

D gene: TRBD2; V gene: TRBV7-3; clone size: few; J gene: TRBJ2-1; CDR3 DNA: TGTGCCAGCAGCCCCGGGAGGAACAATGAGCAGTTCTTC; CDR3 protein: CASSPGRNNEQFF
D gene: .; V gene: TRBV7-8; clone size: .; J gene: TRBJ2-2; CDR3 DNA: TGTGCCAGCAGCCCGACTGGGACCGGGGAGCTGTTTTTT; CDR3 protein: CASSPTGTGELFF
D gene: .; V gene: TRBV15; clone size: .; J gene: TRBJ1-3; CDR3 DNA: TGTGCCACCAGCAGATATCGGTACTCTGGAAACACCATATATTTT; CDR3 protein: CATSRYRYSGNTIYF
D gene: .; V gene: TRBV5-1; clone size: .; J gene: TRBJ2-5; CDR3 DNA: TGCGCCAGCAGCCCTCAAGGTAGCCAAGAGACCCAGTACTTC; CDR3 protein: CASSPQGSQETQYF
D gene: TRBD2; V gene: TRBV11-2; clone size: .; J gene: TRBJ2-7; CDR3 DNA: TGTGCCAGCAGCTTAGGGAGGCTAGCGGGAGGGCCTTCCCACGAGCAGTACTTC; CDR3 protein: CASSLGRLAGGPSHEQYF
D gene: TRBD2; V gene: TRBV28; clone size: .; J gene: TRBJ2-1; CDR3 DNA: TGTGCCAGCAGTTTACAGGCTAGCGGCTACAATGAGCAGTTCTTC; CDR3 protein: CASSLQASGYNEQFF
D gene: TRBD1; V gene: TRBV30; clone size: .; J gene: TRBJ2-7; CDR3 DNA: TGTGCCTCCTCCGGGACAGGGGATGTCGAGCAGTACTTC; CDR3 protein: CASSGTGDVEQYF
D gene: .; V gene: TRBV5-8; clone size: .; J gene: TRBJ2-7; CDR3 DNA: TGTGCCAGCAGCTTGCGGACCGACCCCGAGCAGTACTTC; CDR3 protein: CASSLRTDPEQYF
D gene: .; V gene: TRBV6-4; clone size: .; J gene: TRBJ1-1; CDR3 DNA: TGTGCCAGCAGGGGGGAGGGACTCTTT; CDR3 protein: CASRGEGLF
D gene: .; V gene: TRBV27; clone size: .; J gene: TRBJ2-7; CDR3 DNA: TGTGCCAGCAGTTTATCAGGGGACGGGCGCGGGGAGCAGTACTTC; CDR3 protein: CASSLSGDGRGEQYF
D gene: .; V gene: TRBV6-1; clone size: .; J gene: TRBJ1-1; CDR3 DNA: TGTGCCAGCAGTGAAGTAGGTCTCCAAAGAGCTTTCTTT; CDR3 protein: CASSEVGLQRAFF
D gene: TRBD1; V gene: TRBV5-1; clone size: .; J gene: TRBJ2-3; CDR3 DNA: TGCGCCAGCAGCTTGCCGGGACAGGGAACCTCGGATACGCAGTATTTT; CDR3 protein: CASSLPGQGTSDTQYF
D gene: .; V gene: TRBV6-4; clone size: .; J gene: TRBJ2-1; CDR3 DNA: TGTGCCAGCAGTGGAAACAATGAGCAGTTCTTC; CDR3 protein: CASSGNNEQFF
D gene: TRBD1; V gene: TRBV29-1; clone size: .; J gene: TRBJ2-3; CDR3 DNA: TGCAGCGTTGAAGCAACAGGGGCCACAGATACGCAGTATTTT; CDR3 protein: CSVEATGATDTQYF
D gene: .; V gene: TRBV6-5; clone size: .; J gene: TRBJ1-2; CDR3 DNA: TGTGCCAGCAGTGAAGGGAGGGGGAGAGGAGGCTACACCTTC; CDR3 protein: CASSEGRGRGGYTF
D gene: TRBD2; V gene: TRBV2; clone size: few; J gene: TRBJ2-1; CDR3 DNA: TGTGCCAGCGAACCAGCGGGAGTTTTCGATGAGCAGTTCTTC; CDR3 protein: CASEPAGVFDEQFF
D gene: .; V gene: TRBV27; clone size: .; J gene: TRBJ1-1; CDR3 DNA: TGTGCCAGCAGTTTATCGATAGGGCCGAACACTGAAGCTTTCTTT; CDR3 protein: CASSLSIGPNTEAFF
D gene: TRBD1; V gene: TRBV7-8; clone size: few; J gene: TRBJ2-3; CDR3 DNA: TGTGCCAGCAGCTTAGCGGGGACAGGAGGATCAGATACGCAGTATTTT; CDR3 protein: CASSLAGTGGSDTQYF
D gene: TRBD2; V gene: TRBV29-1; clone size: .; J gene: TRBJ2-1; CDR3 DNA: TGCAGCGTAATACTAGCGGAGAGCTCCTACAATGAGCAGTTCTTC; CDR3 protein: CSVILAESSYNEQFF
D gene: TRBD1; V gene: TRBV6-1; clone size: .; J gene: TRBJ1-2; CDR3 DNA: TGTGCCAGCAGTGGATCCGGGACAGAAAGCTATGGCTACACCTTC; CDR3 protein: CASSGSGTESYGYTF
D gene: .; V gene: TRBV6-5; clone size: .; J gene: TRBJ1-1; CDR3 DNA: TGTGCCAGCAGCCTGACAGTGAACACTGAAGCTTTCTTT; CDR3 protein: CASSLTVNTEAFF
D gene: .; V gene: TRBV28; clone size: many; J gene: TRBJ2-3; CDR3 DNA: TGTGCCAGCAGTCCCGACCGAAGACTTACAGATACGCAGTATTTT; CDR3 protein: CASSPDRRLTDTQYF
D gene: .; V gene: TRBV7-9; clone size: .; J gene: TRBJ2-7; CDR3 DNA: TGTGCCAGCAGCTTAGGGTCCAGCACAAGTCGTAACGAGCAGTACTTC; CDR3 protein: CASSLGSSTSRNEQYF
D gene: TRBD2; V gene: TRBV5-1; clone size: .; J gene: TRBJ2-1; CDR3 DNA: TGCGCCAGCAGCTTCGGGCTAGCGGGTACCTACAATGAGCAGTTCTTC; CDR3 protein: CASSFGLAGTYNEQFF
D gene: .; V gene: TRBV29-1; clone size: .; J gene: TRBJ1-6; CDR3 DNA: TGCAGCGTCACCACGGTACGTGGGTCCCAACTCCACTTT; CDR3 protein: CSVTTVRGSQLHF
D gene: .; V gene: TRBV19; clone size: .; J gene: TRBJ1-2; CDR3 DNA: TGTGCCAGTAGTAGGGACGGTTCGAACTATGGCTACACCTTC; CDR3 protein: CASSRDGSNYGYTF
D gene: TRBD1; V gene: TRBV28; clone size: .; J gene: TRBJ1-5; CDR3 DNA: TGTGCCATCCAGACAGGGATTGGCCTTCATCAGCCCCAGCATTTT; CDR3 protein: CAIQTGIGLHQPQHF
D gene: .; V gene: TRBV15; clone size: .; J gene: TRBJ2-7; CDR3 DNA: TGTGCCACCAGCAGAGATCAAACCGATTCCTACGAGCAGTACTTC; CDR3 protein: CATSRDQTDSYEQYF
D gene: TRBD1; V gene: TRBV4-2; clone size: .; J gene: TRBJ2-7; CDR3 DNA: TGTGCCAGCAGCCAAGATCGCGGACAGGGGGCGCGGGAGCAGTACTTC; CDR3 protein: CASSQDRGQGAREQYF
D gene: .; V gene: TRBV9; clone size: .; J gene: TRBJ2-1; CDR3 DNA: TGTGCCAGCAGCGTAGGGGTCAATGAGCAGTTCTTC; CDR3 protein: CASSVGVNEQFF
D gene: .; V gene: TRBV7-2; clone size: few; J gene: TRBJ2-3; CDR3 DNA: TGTGCCAGCAGCTTAGCCCCGTGGCGGAGCACAGATACGCAGTATTTT; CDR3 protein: CASSLAPWRSTDTQYF
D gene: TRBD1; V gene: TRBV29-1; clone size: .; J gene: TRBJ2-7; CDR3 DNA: TGCAGCGTTCCCGGACAGGGTACTAACGAGCAGTACTTC; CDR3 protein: CSVPGQGTNEQYF
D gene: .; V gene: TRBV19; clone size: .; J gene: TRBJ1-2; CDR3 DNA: TGTGCCAGTAGTATGGGGGCGCGTGGCTACACCTTC; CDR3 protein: CASSMGARGYTF
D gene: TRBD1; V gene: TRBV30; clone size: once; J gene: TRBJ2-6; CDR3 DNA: TGTGCCTGGAGCCGGGACAGACCCTCTGGGGCCAACGTCCTGACTTTC; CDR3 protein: CAWSRDRPSGANVLTF
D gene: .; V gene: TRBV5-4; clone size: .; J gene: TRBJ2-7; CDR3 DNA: TGTGCCAGCAGCTTTGGGCAGGGATTCTACGAGCAGTACTTC; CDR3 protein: CASSFGQGFYEQYF
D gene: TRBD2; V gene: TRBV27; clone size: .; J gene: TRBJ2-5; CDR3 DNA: TGTGCCAGCAGTCCAAGACTAGCCGCGGAGACCCAGTACTTC; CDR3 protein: CASSPRLAAETQYF
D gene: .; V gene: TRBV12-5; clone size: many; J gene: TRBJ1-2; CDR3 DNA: TGTGCTAGTGGTCCAGGGGCCTATGGCTACACCTTC; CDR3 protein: CASGPGAYGYTF
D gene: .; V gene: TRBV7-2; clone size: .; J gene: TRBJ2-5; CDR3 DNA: TGTGCCAGCAGCCAACCTGTGGGGGGGGCGGAGACCCAGTACTTC; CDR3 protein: CASSQPVGGAETQYF
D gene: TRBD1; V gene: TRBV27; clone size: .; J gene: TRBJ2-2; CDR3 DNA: TGTGCCAGCAGTTTATTGGGACAGGGAACCGGGGAGCTGTTTTTT; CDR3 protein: CASSLLGQGTGELFF
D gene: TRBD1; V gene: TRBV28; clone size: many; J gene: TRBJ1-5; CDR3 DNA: TGTGCCAGCAGCCTAATCGGGACAGTTAATCAGCCCCAGCATTTT; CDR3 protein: CASSLIGTVNQPQHF
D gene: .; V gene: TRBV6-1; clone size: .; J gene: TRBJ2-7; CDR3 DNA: TGTGCCAGCAGGGTGAGTTACGAGCAGTACTTC; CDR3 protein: CASRVSYEQYF
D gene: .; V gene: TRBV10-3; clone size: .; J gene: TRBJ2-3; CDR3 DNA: TGTGCCATCAGTGGGCCCTCAGTGCGCGATACGCAGTATTTT; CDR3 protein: CAISGPSVRDTQYF
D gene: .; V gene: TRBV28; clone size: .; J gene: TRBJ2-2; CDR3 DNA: TGTGCCAGCCCAAGCTCGAACACCGGGGAGCTGTTTTTT; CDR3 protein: CASPSSNTGELFF
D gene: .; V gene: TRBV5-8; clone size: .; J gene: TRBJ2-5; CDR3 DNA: TGTGCCAGCAGCTCACACCCAGGGGAAGAGACCCAGTACTTC; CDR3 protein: CASSSHPGEETQYF
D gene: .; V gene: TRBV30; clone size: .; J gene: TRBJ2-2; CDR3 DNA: TGTGCCTGGAGGCGACAAGGGGAGCTGTTTTTT; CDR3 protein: CAWRRQGELFF
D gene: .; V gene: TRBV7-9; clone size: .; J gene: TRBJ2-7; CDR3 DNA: TGTGCCAGCAGCTTTTGGATCAACAGAGGCGAGCAGTACTTC; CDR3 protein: CASSFWINRGEQYF
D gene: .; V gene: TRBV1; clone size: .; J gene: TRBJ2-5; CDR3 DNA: TGCACCAGCAGCCAAGTCGGGACTGGACTAGCGGGACTTCGAACAGGGTGGGAGACCCAGTACTTC; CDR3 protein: CTSSQVGTGLAGLRTGWETQYF
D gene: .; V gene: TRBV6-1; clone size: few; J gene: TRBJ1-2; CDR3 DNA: TGTGCCAGCAGTGAACTAAGCTATGGCTACACCTTC; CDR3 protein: CASSELSYGYTF
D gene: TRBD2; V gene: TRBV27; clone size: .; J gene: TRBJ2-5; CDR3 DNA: TGTGCCAGCAGTTTTAGCGGGAGTTGGGGAGAGACCCAGTACTTC; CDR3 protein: CASSFSGSWGETQYF
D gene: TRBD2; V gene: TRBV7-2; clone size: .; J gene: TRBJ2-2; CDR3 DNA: TGTGCCAGCAGCTTACAACATAGCGGGAGAGGGGAGCTGTTTTTT; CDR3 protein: CASSLQHSGRGELFF
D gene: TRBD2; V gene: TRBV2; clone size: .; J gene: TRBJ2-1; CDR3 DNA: TGTGCCAGCAGTGTAGGACTAGCGGGAGGGGGTGAGCAGTTCTTC; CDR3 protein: CASSVGLAGGGEQFF